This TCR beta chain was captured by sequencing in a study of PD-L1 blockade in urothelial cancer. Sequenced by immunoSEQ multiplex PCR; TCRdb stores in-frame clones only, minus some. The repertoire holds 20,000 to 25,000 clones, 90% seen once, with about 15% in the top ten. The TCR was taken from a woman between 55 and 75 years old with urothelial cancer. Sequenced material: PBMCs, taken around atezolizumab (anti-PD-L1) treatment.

CDR3 nucleotide sequence: TGTGCCAGCAGTTTCGCCGGCGGGACTAGCGGGAGTAATGAGCAGTTCTTC. Its protein is CASSFAGGTSGSNEQFF. The V and J genes are TRBV27 and TRBJ2-1; 14 nucleotides match TRBD2. Germline values: CDR1 MNHEY, CDR2 SMNVEV (reference sequence). V was clipped by 3 bases and J by 7 bases; unmatched bases: 8. This CDR3 is built from 17 residues.